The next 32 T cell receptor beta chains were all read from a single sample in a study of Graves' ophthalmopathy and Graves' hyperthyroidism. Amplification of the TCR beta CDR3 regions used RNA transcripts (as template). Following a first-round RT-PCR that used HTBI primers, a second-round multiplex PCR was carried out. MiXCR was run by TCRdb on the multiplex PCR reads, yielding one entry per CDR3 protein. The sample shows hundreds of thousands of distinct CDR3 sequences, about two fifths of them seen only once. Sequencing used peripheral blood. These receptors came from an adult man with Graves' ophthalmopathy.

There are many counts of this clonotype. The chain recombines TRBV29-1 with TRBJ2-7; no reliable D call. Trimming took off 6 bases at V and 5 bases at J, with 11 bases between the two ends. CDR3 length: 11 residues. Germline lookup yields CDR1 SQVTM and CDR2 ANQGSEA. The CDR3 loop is CSVKLGNEQYF. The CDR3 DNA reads TGCAGCGTGAAACTGGGGAACGAGCAGTACTTC.

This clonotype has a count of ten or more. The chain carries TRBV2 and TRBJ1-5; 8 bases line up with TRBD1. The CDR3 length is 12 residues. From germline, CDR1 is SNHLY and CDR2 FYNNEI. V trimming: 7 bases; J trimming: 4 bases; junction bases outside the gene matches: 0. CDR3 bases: TGTGCCAGCAACAGGGGGAATCAGCCCCAGCATTTT. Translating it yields CASNRGNQPQHF.

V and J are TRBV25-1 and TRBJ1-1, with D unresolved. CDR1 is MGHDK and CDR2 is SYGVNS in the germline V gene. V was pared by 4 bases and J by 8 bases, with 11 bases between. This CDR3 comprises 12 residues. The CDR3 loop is CASSGGQTEAFF. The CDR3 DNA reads TGTGCCAGCAGTGGGGGTCAGACGGAAGCTTTCTTT.

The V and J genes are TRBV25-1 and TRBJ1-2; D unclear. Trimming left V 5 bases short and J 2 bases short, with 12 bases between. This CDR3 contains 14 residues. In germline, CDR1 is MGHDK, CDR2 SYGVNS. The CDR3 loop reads CASSKGGNNYGYTF. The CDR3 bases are TGTGCCAGCAGTAAGGGCGGGAACAACTATGGCTACACCTTC.

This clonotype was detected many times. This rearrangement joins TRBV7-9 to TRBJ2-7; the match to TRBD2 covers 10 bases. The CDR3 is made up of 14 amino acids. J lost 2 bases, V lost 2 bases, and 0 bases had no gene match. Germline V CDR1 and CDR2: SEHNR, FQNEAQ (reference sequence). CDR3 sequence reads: CASSLTSGAYEQYF. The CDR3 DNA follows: TGTGCCAGCAGCTTAACTAGCGGGGCCTACGAGCAGTACTTC.

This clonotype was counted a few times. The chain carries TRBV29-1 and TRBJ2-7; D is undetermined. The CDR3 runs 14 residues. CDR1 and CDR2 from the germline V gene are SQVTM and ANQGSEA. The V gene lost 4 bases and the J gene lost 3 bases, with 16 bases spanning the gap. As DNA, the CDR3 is TGCAGCGTTGGATCAGGCGTCTATTACTACGAGCAGTACTTC. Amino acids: CSVGSGVYYYEQYF.

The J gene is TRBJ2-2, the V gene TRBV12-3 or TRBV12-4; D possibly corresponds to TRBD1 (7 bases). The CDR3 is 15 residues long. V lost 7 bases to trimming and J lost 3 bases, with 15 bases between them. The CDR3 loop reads CASTQGGGDTGELFF. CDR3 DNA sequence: TGTGCCAGCACTCAGGGGGGCGGAGACACCGGGGAGCTGTTTTTT.

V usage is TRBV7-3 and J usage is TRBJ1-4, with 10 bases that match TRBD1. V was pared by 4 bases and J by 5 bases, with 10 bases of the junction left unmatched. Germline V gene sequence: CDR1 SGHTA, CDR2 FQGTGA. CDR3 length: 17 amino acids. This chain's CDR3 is CASSSSWDRGRNEKLFF. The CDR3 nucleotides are TGTGCCAGCAGCTCCAGTTGGGACAGGGGACGGAATGAAAAACTGTTTTTT.

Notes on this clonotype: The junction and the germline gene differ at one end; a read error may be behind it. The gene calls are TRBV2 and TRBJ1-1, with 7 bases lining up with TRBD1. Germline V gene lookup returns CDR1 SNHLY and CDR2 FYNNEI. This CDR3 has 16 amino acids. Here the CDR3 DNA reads TGTGCCAGCTGCCGGCAGGGGGGTATCGTGAACACTGGAGCTTTCTTT. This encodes CASCRQGGIVNTGAFF. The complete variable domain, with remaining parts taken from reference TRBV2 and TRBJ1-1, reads EPEVTQTPSHQVTQMGQEVILRCVPISNHLYFYWYRQILGQKVEFLVSFYNNEISEKSEIFDDQFSVERPDGSNFTLKIRSTKLEDSAMYFCASCRQGGIVNTGAFFGQGTRLTVV.

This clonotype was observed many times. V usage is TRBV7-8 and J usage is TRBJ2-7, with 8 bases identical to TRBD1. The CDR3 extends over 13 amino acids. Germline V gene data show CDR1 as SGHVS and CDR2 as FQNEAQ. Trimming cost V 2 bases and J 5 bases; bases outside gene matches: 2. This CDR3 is CASSLSTGDEQYF. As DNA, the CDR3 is TGTGCCAGCAGCTTATCGACAGGGGACGAGCAGTACTTC.

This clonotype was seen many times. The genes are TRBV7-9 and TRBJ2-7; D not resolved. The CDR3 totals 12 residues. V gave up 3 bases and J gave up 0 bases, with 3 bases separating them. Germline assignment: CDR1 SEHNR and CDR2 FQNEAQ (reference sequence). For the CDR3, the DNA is TGTGCCAGCAGCTTCGGCTCCTACGAGCAGTACTTC. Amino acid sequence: CASSFGSYEQYF.

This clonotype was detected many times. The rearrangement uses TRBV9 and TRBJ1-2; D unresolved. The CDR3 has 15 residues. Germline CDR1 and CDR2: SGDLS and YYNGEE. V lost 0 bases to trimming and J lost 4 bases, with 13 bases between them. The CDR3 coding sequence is TGTGCCAGCAGCGTAGAGGCTGAGGGAATCTATGGCTACACCTTC. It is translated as CASSVEAEGIYGYTF.

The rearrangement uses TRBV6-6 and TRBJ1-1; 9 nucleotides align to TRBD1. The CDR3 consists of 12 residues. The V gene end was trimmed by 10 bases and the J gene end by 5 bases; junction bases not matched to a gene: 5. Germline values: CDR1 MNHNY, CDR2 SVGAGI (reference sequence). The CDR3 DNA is TGTGCCACGGGACAGGGTCGGACTGAAGCTTTCTTT. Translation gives CATGQGRTEAFF.

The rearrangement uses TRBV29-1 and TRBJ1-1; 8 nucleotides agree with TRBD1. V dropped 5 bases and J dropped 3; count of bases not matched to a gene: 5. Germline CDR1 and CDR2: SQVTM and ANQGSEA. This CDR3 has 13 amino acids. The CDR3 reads CSVRQGTDTEAFF. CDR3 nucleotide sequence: TGCAGCGTTAGACAGGGGACGGACACTGAAGCTTTCTTT.

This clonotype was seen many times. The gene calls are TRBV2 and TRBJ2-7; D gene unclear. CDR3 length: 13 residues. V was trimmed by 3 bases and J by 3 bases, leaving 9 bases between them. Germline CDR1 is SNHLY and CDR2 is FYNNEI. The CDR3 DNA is TGTGCCAGCAGTGACGGCCGTGGCTACGAGCAGTACTTC. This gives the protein CASSDGRGYEQYF.

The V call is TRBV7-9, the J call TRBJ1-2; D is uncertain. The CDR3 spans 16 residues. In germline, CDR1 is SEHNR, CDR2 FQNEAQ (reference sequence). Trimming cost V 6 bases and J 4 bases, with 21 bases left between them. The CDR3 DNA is TGTGCCAGCAGTTTGGGCAGCCCCCACTTCCCCTATGGCTACACCTTC. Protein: CASSLGSPHFPYGYTF.

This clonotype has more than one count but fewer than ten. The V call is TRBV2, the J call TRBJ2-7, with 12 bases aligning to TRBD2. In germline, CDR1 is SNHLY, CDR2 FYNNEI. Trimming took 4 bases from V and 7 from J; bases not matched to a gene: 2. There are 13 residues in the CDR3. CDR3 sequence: CASSGTSGNEQYF. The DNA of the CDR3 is TGTGCCAGCAGTGGGACTAGCGGGAATGAGCAGTACTTC.

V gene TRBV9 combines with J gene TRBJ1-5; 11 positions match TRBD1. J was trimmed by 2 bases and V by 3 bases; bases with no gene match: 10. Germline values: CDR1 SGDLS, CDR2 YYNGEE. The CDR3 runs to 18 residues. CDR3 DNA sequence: TGTGCCAGCAGCGAGGGACAGGGGGGGGGATTGGGCAATCAGCCCCAGCATTTT. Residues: CASSEGQGGGLGNQPQHF.

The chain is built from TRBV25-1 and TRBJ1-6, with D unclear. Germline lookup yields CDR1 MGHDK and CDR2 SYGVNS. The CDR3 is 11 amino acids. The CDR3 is CVRDQGPPLHF. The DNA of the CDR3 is TGTGTTAGAGATCAAGGGCCACCCCTCCACTTT.

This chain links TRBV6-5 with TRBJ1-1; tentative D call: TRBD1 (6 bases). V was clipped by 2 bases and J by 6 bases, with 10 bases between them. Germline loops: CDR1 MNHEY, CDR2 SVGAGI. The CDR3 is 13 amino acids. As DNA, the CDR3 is TGTGCCAGCAGTTACAACAGGGAGGCTGAAGCTTTCTTT. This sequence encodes CASSYNREAEAFF.

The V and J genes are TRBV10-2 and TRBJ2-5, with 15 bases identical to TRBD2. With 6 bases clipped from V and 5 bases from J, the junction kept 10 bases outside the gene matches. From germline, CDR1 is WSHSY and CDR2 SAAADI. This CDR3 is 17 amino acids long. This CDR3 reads CASRLRTSGGASETQYF. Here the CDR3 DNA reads TGCGCCAGCAGGCTACGGACTAGCGGGGGGGCTAGCGAGACCCAGTACTTC.

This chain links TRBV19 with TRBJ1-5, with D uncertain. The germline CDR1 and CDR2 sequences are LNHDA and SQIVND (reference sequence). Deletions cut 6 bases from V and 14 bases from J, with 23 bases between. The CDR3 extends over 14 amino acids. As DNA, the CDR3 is TGTGCCAGTAGCAGCACAGCGGGAGGTTCCTACGAGCATTTT. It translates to CASSSTAGGSYEHF. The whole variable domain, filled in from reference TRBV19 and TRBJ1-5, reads DGGITQSPKYLFRKEGQNVTLSCEQNLNHDAMYWYRQDPGQGLRLIYYSQIVNDFQKGDIAEGYSVSREKKESFPLTVTSAQKNPTAFYLCASSSTAGGSYEHFGDGTRLSIL.

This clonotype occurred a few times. CDR3 sequence reads: CASSLESGNEQYF. The CDR3, as DNA: TGTGCCAGCAGCTTAGAATCCGGGAACGAGCAGTACTTC. The rearrangement joins TRBV7-8 to TRBJ2-7; weak D call: TRBD2 (5 bases). Trimming took 1 base from V and 5 from J, leaving 9 bases between them. The germline V gene has CDR1 SGHVS and CDR2 FQNEAQ. The CDR3 extends over 13 amino acids.

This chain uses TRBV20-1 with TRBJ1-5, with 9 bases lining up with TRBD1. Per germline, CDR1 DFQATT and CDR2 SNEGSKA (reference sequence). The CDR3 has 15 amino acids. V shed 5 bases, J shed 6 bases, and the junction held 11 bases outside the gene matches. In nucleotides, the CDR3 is TGCAGTGCTCGCTCGGGACAGGGTAGGGGTCAGCCCCAGCATTTT. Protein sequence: CSARSGQGRGQPQHF.

CDR3 nucleotide sequence: TGTGCCAGCAGGCAACAGGGGAGGATTTCCTACGAGCAGTACTTC. Translated: CASRQQGRISYEQYF. The J gene is TRBJ2-7, the V gene TRBV5-8, with a possible D match to TRBD1 (7 bases). V lost 5 bases and J lost 1, with 16 bases in between. The germline gives CDR1 SGHTS, CDR2 YDEGEE. The CDR3 length is 15 residues.

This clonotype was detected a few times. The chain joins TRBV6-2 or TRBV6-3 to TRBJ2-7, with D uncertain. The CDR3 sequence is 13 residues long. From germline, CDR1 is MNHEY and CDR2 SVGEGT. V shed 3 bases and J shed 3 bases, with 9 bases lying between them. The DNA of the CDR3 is TGTGCCAGCAGTTATGCAGATTTCTACGAGCAGTACTTC. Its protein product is CASSYADFYEQYF.

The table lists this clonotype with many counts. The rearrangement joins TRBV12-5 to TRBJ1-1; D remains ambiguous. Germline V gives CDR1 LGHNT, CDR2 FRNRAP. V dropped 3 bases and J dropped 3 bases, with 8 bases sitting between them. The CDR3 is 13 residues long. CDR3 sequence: CASGFRGDTEAFF. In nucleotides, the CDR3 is TGTGCTAGTGGTTTTCGCGGAGACACTGAAGCTTTCTTT.

In nucleotides, the CDR3 is TGCGCCAGCAGCTTGGCACAGGGTCTTTTGTCCGGGGAGCTGTTTTTT. Protein sequence: CASSLAQGLLSGELFF. V and J are TRBV5-1 and TRBJ2-2, with a weak D call TRBD1 (6 bases). CDR1 and CDR2 from the germline V gene are SGHRS and YFSETQ. This CDR3 is 16 amino acids long. The ends were cut back, 0 bases at V and 6 bases at J, with 15 bases in the middle. The whole variable domain, filled in from reference TRBV5-1 and TRBJ2-2, reads KAGVTQTPRYLIKTRGQQVTLSCSPISGHRSVSWYQQTPGQGLQFLFEYFSETQRNKGNFPGRFSGRQFSNSRSEMNVSTLELGDSALYLCASSLAQGLLSGELFFGEGSRLTVL.

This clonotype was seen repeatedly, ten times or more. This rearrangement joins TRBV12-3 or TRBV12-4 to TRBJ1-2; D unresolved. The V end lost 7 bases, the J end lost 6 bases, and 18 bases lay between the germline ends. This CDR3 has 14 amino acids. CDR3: CASTLGFQVHGYTF. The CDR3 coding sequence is TGTGCCAGCACTTTGGGCTTCCAGGTGCATGGCTACACCTTC.

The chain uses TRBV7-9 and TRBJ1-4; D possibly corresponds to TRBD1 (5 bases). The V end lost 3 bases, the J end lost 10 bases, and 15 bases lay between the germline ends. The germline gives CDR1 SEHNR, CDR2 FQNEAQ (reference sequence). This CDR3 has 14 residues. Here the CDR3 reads CASSLGLLGGKLFF. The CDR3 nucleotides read TGTGCCAGCAGCTTGGGACTCCTTGGTGGAAAACTGTTTTTT.

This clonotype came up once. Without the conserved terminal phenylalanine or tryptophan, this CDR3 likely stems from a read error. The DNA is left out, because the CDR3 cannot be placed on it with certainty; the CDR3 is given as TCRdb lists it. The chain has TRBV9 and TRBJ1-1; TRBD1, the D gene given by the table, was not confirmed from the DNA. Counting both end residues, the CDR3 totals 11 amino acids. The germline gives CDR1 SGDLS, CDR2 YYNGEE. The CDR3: CASSVGDRSYS.

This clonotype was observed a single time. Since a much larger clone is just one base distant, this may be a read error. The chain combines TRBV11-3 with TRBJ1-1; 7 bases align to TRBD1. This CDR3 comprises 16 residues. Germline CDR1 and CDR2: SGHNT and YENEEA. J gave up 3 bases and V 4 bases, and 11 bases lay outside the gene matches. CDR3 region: CASSSYPKTGDTEAFF. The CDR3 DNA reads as TGTGCCAGCAGCTCCTACCCTAAAACAGGGGACACTGAAGCTTTCTTT.